This T cell receptor (beta chain) was obtained from a study of identical twins. Study-wide findings and caveats: Cord blood beta clonotypes present at high abundance carried fewer insertions; no such pattern appeared in memory repertoires.

TCRdb fed the 5' RACE reads into MiXCR, producing one record per CDR3 protein. Of fewer than 250,000 distinct CDR3 sequences in the sample, around a tenth were seen once. This CDR3 contains 15 residues. After removal of 4 bases from V and 0 bases from J, the junction contained 3 bases not matched to a gene. CDR1 and CDR2 from the germline V gene are SGHRS and YFSETQ. This clonotype came up many times. Its antigen is undetermined. The chain has TRBV5-1 and TRBJ2-2; 7 bases agree with TRBD2. The source of this sequence is a woman aged 18-35 years in good health. Sequencing used memory (CD45RO+) T cells sorted from blood. This chain's CDR3 is CASSPGTTNTGELFF. DNA of the CDR3: TGCGCCAGCAGCCCCGGGACTACGAACACCGGGGAGCTGTTTTTT.